The 29 T cell receptor beta chains presented below share a single source sample, sequenced in a study of beta chain features in type 1 diabetes. The authors reverse transcribed all of the isolated RNA, so sequencing captured expressed TCRB transcripts. Using immunoSEQ multiplex PCR, the repertoire was profiled, and TCRdb retains in-frame clones only, with some absent. This sample has 250,000 to 350,000 clones, with around an eighth found just once. Their antigens are not known. Points from the study as a whole: Significant though moderate, a shortening of TCRB CDR3s appeared in all four CD4+ subsets of Type 1 diabetes patients.

The specimen was naive CD4+ T cells from blood. The receptors here all came from a man aged 25 to 40 with type 1 diabetes.

Points on this clone: This CDR3 is also generated by other DNA sequences in the sample. The chain has TRBV7-2 and TRBJ2-5, with D possibly TRBD1 on 6 matching bases. Germline V lookup: CDR1 SGHTA, CDR2 FQGNSA. The CDR3 consists of 14 residues. Between the trimmed V and J ends, which lost 3 bases and 4 bases, there was a span of 12 bases. The CDR3 is CASSFQGSGETQYF. DNA for the CDR3: TGTGCCAGCAGCTTCCAGGGGTCGGGAGAGACCCAGTACTTC.

This clone occurred a few times. The genes are TRBV11-1 and TRBJ2-5; TRBD2 matches at 7 bases. This CDR3 region has 14 residues. After removal of 3 bases from V and 5 bases from J, the junction contained 6 bases not matched to a gene. Germline CDR1 and CDR2: SGHAT and FQDESV (reference sequence). DNA for the CDR3: TGTGCCAGCAGCTTTGCGGGAGCGTGGGAGACCCAGTACTTC. The encoded protein is CASSFAGAWETQYF. Using reference TRBV11-1 and TRBJ2-5 for the parts outside the CDR3, the full variable domain is EAEVAQSPRYKITEKSQAVAFWCDPISGHATLYWYRQILGQGPELLVQFQDESVVDDSQLPKDRFSAERLKGVDSTLKIQPAELGDSAMYLCASSFAGAWETQYFGPGTRLLVL.

This clone was recorded a few times. This chain connects TRBV7-3 to TRBJ2-1; the D gene is possibly TRBD2 (6 bases). Germline V gene lookup returns CDR1 SGHTA and CDR2 FQGTGA. This CDR3 has 13 residues. V was clipped by 5 bases and J by 6 bases, with 11 bases between them. In DNA form, the CDR3 reads TGTGCCAGCAGCCCCGGGACTGGCAATGAGCAGTTCTTC. Translation: CASSPGTGNEQFF.

The rearrangement uses TRBV15 and TRBJ1-1; TRBD1 might be the D (6 bases). V lost 4 bases and J lost 11, with 14 bases in between. The CDR3 totals 12 residues. From germline, CDR1 is LNHNV and CDR2 YYDKDF (reference sequence). CDR3 protein: CATSNSGQSAFF. The CDR3 DNA is TGTGCCACCAGCAATTCGGGACAATCGGCTTTCTTT.

This clone was seen only a few times. This rearrangement joins TRBV30 to TRBJ2-7, with D possibly being TRBD2 (6 bases). The germline gives CDR1 GTSNPN, CDR2 SVGIG (reference sequence). Between the trimmed V and J ends, which lost 0 bases and 1 base, there was a span of 10 bases. This CDR3 comprises 14 residues. The CDR3 is CAWSVGSPSYEQYF. The CDR3 DNA reads as TGTGCCTGGAGTGTCGGGAGTCCATCCTACGAGCAGTACTTC.

This clone has just a few counts. V usage is TRBV18 and J usage is TRBJ1-2; D is possibly TRBD1 (6 bases). Between the trimmed V and J ends, which lost 1 base and 7 bases, there was a span of 16 bases. The CDR3 sequence is 15 residues long. CDR1 KGHSH and CDR2 LQKENI come from the germline V gene. CDR3 residues: CASSPRQESERGYTF. DNA for the CDR3: TGTGCCAGCTCACCACGACAGGAAAGTGAGCGTGGCTACACCTTC.

This clone was observed a few times. The chain uses TRBV7-3 and TRBJ2-2; 7 nucleotides align to TRBD1. The germline V gene encodes CDR1 SGHTA and CDR2 FQGTGA. CDR3 length equals 16 residues. Germline trimming cut 4 bases from V and 1 base from J; bases unmatched to any gene: 6. The DNA of the CDR3 is TGTGCCAGCAGCTCCACACAGGGGTTGAACACCGGGGAGCTGTTTTTT. Translation: CASSSTQGLNTGELFF.

This clone was detected a few times. The chain links TRBV30 to TRBJ1-2; TRBD1 aligns across 8 bases. Germline V gives CDR1 GTSNPN, CDR2 SVGIG (reference sequence). The CDR3 has 20 residues. Unmatched junction bases numbered 23, after V lost 3 bases and J lost 2 bases. CDR3 sequence reads: CAWSPYRTGSTKPYNYGYTF. CDR3 DNA: TGTGCCTGGAGCCCATACCGGACAGGGAGTACAAAGCCTTACAACTATGGCTACACCTTC. Using reference TRBV30 and TRBJ1-2 for the parts outside the CDR3, the full variable domain is SQTIHQWPATLVQPVGSPLSLECTVEGTSNPNLYWYRQAAGRGLQLLFYSVGIGQISSEVPQNLSASRPQDRQFILSSKKLLLSDSGFYLCAWSPYRTGSTKPYNYGYTFGSGTRLTVV.

This clone turned up a few times. For the CDR3, the DNA is TGTGCCAGCAGTTTTTTACAGCGGGACTACAATGAGCAGTTCTTC. Translation: CASSFLQRDYNEQFF. The chain carries TRBV28 and TRBJ2-1; TRBD2 aligns across 7 bases. J gave up 3 bases and V 3 bases, and 5 bases lay outside the gene matches. The CDR3 has 15 amino acids. The germline V gene has CDR1 MDHEN and CDR2 SYDVKM.

This clone was counted a few times. V gene TRBV6-6 combines with J gene TRBJ2-1; 9 positions agree with TRBD1. Unmatched junction bases numbered 6, after V lost 6 bases and J lost 9 bases. Per the germline V gene, CDR1 is MNHNY and CDR2 is SVGAGI (reference sequence). This CDR3 comprises 13 residues. CDR3 protein: CASSLDRGSEQFF. The CDR3 DNA follows: TGTGCCAGCAGCCTTGACAGGGGGAGTGAGCAGTTCTTC.

This clone was counted between two and nine times. V usage is TRBV6-1 and J usage is TRBJ2-3; no clear D. Germline V gene lookup returns CDR1 MNHNS and CDR2 SASEGT. The CDR3 length is 14 residues. Trimming took off 3 bases at V and 4 bases at J, with 11 bases between the two ends. This CDR3 reads CASSDRGFADTQYF. In nucleotides, the CDR3 is TGTGCCAGCAGTGATCGAGGATTCGCAGATACGCAGTATTTT.

Points on this clone: This CDR3 is also generated by other DNA sequences in the sample. The chain carries TRBV5-1 and TRBJ1-1; possibly TRBD1 for D (6 bases). This CDR3 has 14 amino acids. Germline-derived CDR1 and CDR2 are SGHRS and YFSETQ. Between the trimmed V and J ends, which lost 0 bases and 0 bases, there was a span of 6 bases. CDR3 DNA sequence: TGCGCCAGCAGCTTGGGACAGGTGAACACTGAAGCTTTCTTT. This translates into CASSLGQVNTEAFF. Full variable domain (remainder filled in from reference TRBV5-1 and TRBJ1-1): KAGVTQTPRYLIKTRGQQVTLSCSPISGHRSVSWYQQTPGQGLQFLFEYFSETQRNKGNFPGRFSGRQFSNSRSEMNVSTLELGDSALYLCASSLGQVNTEAFFGQGTRLTVV.

This clone was observed a handful of times. V usage is TRBV7-2 and J usage is TRBJ2-1, with D perhaps TRBD2 (5 bases). The CDR3 runs to 13 residues. V gave up 5 bases and J gave up 10 bases, with 15 bases separating them. Germline CDR1 SGHTA, CDR2 FQGNSA. The CDR3 is CASSPDYGAEQFF. In DNA form, the CDR3 reads TGTGCCAGCAGCCCAGACTATGGCGCCGAGCAGTTCTTC. Supplemented by reference TRBV7-2 and TRBJ2-1, the full variable domain reads GAGVSQSPSNKVTEKGKDVELRCDPISGHTALYWYRQSLGQGLEFLIYFQGNSAPDKSGLPSDRFSAERTGGSVSTLTIQRTQQEDSAVYLCASSPDYGAEQFFGPGTRLTVL.

The V gene is TRBV7-9, the J gene TRBJ2-7, with TRBD2 identical over 13 bases. The germline V gene encodes CDR1 SEHNR and CDR2 FQNEAQ (reference sequence). Germline trimming cut 5 bases from V and 5 bases from J; bases unmatched to any gene: 3. This CDR3 spans 14 amino acids. CDR3 in amino acids: CASSRTSGRDEQYF. The CDR3 nucleotides are TGTGCCAGCAGCCGGACTAGCGGGAGAGACGAGCAGTACTTC.

Only a few counts were recorded for this clone. The chain couples TRBV7-9 to TRBJ1-2; D call uncertain. The CDR3 is 13 amino acids. Germline CDR1 and CDR2: SEHNR and FQNEAQ (reference sequence). V shed 6 bases and J shed 5 bases, with 13 bases lying between them. Here the CDR3 reads CASSSLTPYGYTF. The CDR3 nucleotides read TGTGCCAGCAGTTCCCTGACTCCTTATGGCTACACCTTC.

CDR3 DNA: TGTGCCAGCTCACCGACTTCAAGCACAGATACGCAGTATTTT. This gives the protein CASSPTSSTDTQYF. This chain connects TRBV18 to TRBJ2-3; D unclear. This CDR3 region has 14 residues. Germline V CDR1 and CDR2: KGHSH, LQKENI. V was cut by 3 bases and J by 0 bases, with 7 bases left in between. Full variable domain (missing parts from reference TRBV18 and TRBJ2-3): NAGVMQNPRHLVRRRGQEARLRCSPMKGHSHVYWYRQLPEEGLKFMVYLQKENIIDESGMPKERFSAEFPKEGPSILRIQQVVRGDSAAYFCASSPTSSTDTQYFGPGTRLTVL.

The chain employs TRBV2 and TRBJ1-4, with D perhaps TRBD1 (5 bases). Trimming removed 10 bases from V and 5 bases from J, with 20 bases in between. This CDR3 is built from 15 residues. Germline CDR1 and CDR2: SNHLY and FYNNEI. The CDR3 nucleotides are TGTGCCACCTCGGCGGGGGGTCGCCCAAATGAAAAACTGTTTTTT. Its translation: CATSAGGRPNEKLFF.

The V gene is TRBV4-2, the J gene TRBJ2-7, with 7 bases that match TRBD2. The trim removed 4 bases at V and 2 bases at J, leaving 11 bases unmatched. The CDR3 runs to 16 residues. Germline CDR1 LGHNA, CDR2 YNFKEQ. The chain's CDR3 is CASSLKLREGTYEQYF. The CDR3 DNA is TGTGCCAGCAGCCTTAAGTTGAGGGAGGGTACCTACGAGCAGTACTTC.

The chain links TRBV25-1 to TRBJ1-1, with D perhaps matching TRBD1 (6 bases). The CDR3 has 16 amino acids. The germline V gene has CDR1 MGHDK and CDR2 SYGVNS. V was pared by 4 bases and J by 1 base, with 16 bases between. Here the CDR3 reads CASSGAQGFRNTEAFF. CDR3 bases: TGTGCCAGCAGTGGAGCCCAGGGGTTTCGGAACACTGAAGCTTTCTTT.

This clone came up a few times. This rearrangement joins TRBV5-1 to TRBJ1-3; possibly TRBD1 for D (5 bases). Germline CDR1 reads SGHRS; CDR2 reads YFSETQ. With 2 bases removed from V and 0 bases from J, the gap between germline ends came to 9 bases. CDR3 length: 15 residues. As DNA, the CDR3 is TGCGCCAGCAGCTTCGGCGGGACCTCTGGAAACACCATATATTTT. Translating it yields CASSFGGTSGNTIYF.

The gene calls are TRBV7-3 and TRBJ1-1, with D tentatively TRBD1 (5 bases). CDR3 length: 13 amino acids. CDR1 and CDR2 from the germline V gene are SGHTA and FQGTGA. The V end lost 2 bases, the J end lost 3 bases, and 7 bases lay between the germline ends. The CDR3 here is CASSLQGDTEAFF. CDR3 coding DNA: TGTGCCAGCAGCTTACAGGGTGACACTGAAGCTTTCTTT.

Only a few counts were recorded for this clone. The rearrangement uses TRBV5-4 and TRBJ2-1; 12 nucleotides line up with TRBD2. The CDR3 extends over 15 amino acids. The germline CDR1 and CDR2 sequences are SGHNT and YYREEE (reference sequence). Unmatched junction bases numbered 0, after V lost 3 bases and J lost 2 bases. The CDR3 is CASSWTSGTYNEQFF. In DNA, the CDR3 is TGTGCCAGCAGCTGGACTAGCGGGACCTACAATGAGCAGTTCTTC.

This chain uses TRBV9 with TRBJ2-1; no reliable D call. The V end was cut by 3 bases, the J end by 0 bases, with 16 bases between. CDR1 is SGDLS, CDR2 YYNGEE, per germline. This CDR3 spans 17 amino acids. CDR3 nucleotides: TGTGCCAGCAGCGCGTCTAGTGCCCCAAGCTCCTACAATGAGCAGTTCTTC. It codes for CASSASSAPSSYNEQFF.

The chain combines TRBV28 with TRBJ1-4; D call uncertain. V dropped 8 bases and J dropped 7 bases, with 17 bases sitting between them. CDR3 size: 14 residues. Per the germline V gene, CDR1 is MDHEN and CDR2 is SYDVKM. CDR3 nucleotide sequence: TGTGCCAGCCGATCGGAGTCCCTTCCTGAAAAACTGTTTTTT. The encoded protein is CASRSESLPEKLFF.

The chain couples TRBV28 to TRBJ2-3, with D possibly TRBD1 on 5 matching bases. V was trimmed by 5 bases and J by 10 bases, leaving 13 bases between them. CDR3 length: 12 residues. Germline V gives CDR1 MDHEN, CDR2 SYDVKM. This CDR3 is CASSLRTRAQYF. In DNA form, the CDR3 reads TGTGCCAGCAGTCTACGTACCAGGGCGCAGTATTTT.

This chain joins TRBV21-1 and TRBJ2-5; the table assigns TRBD2, which was not confirmed against the DNA. TRBV21-1 is deemed a pseudogene. The CDR3 spans 16 residues. The DNA of the CDR3 is TGTGCCAGCAGCCTCAAGAACTCTCCTCGGCAAGAGACCCAGTACTTC. Translating it yields CASSLKNSPRQETQYF.

This chain uses TRBV6-5 with TRBJ2-2; maybe TRBD1 (6 bases). The CDR3 has 16 amino acids. Germline CDR1 reads MNHEY; CDR2 reads SVGAGI. The V end was cut by 2 bases, the J end by 1 base, with 11 bases between. The CDR3 region is CASSYLGTWNTGELFF. The CDR3 DNA sequence: TGTGCCAGCAGTTACCTGGGGACATGGAACACCGGGGAGCTGTTTTTT.

This chain uses TRBV18 with TRBJ2-7; D call uncertain. Trimming took off 0 bases at V and 6 bases at J, with 15 bases between the two ends. The CDR3 is 15 residues long. Germline loops: CDR1 KGHSH, CDR2 LQKENI. CDR3 in amino acids: CASSPPSRRIGEQYF. The CDR3, as DNA: TGTGCCAGCTCACCACCGAGTAGGAGAATTGGCGAGCAGTACTTC.

The V gene is TRBV4-2, the J gene TRBJ2-1; D not certain. Germline V gene sequence: CDR1 LGHNA, CDR2 YNFKEQ. CDR3 length: 14 amino acids. Between the trimmed V and J ends, which lost 0 bases and 8 bases, there was a span of 11 bases. The CDR3 spells CASSQEGARDEQFF. For the CDR3, the DNA is TGTGCCAGCAGCCAAGAAGGAGCCCGAGATGAGCAGTTCTTC.